This T cell receptor beta chain appears in the sequencing data of a study of cytomegalovirus exposure and HLA in healthy donors. Broader study findings: TCR beta chain V- and J-gene trimming was linked, in a later analysis, to a missense variant in DCLRE1C. Rare TCR sequences dominated, though some public TCRs recurred in many donors. There were 150 or so TCR beta chains listed as cytomegalovirus-associated.

The PCR was carried out with 60 Vbeta primers and 13 Jbeta primers. Profiled with immunoSEQ multiplex PCR; TCRdb holds only in-frame clones, not every one. This sample has approximately 110,000 clones; roughly 79% occur once, and the top ten carry approximately 5.6%. To note about this clone: Its antigen is currently unknown.

The clonotype comes from a male donor in good health and CMV-seronegative. The source material was PBMCs.

Here the CDR3 DNA reads TGTGCCAGCAGCGTAGCGGGAGCCGACAATGAGCAGTTCTTC. Its translation: CASSVAGADNEQFF. The chain joins TRBV9 to TRBJ2-1; D is possibly TRBD2 (6 bases). This CDR3 has 14 residues. The germline gives CDR1 SGDLS, CDR2 YYNGEE. V was cut by 0 bases and J by 5 bases, with 9 bases left in between.